The next 25 T cell receptor beta chains were all read from a single sample in a study of cytomegalovirus exposure and HLA in healthy donors. In the PCR, 60 Vbeta and 13 Jbeta primers were used. Profiling relied on immunoSEQ multiplex PCR, and the TCRdb table lists in-frame clones only, not all of them. Among under 200,000 clones listed, approximately 80% were seen once. The source material was PBMCs. These receptors originate from a woman between 45 and 60 years old in good health and CMV-seronegative.

The chain employs TRBV19 and TRBJ2-1; 7 bases are shared with TRBD2. Germline V CDR1 and CDR2: LNHDA, SQIVND (reference sequence). This CDR3 contains 14 residues. The trim removed 5 bases at V and 7 bases at J, leaving 8 bases unmatched. The CDR3 DNA reads TGTGCCAGTAGTGTGGCGGGAGCGTGGAATGAGCAGTTCTTC. Protein: CASSVAGAWNEQFF.

This chain joins TRBV19 and TRBJ1-2, with 10 bases matching TRBD1. The V gene end was trimmed by 6 bases and the J gene end by 9 bases; junction bases not matched to a gene: 4. The germline V gene has CDR1 LNHDA and CDR2 SQIVND (reference sequence). This CDR3 spans 12 amino acids. The CDR3 sequence is CASRGTGVRYTF. CDR3 DNA: TGTGCCAGTAGGGGGACAGGGGTGCGCTACACCTTC.

This clone was counted once. The rearrangement links TRBV19 to TRBJ2-7; D is perhaps TRBD1 (5 bases). This CDR3 has 14 amino acids. Trimming shortened V by 5 bases and J by 0 bases, and 11 bases separated the two germline ends. The germline V gene encodes CDR1 LNHDA and CDR2 SQIVND (reference sequence). The CDR3 bases are TGTGCCAGTAGTGCAAGTCAGGGCTCCTACGAGCAGTACTTC. This translates into CASSASQGSYEQYF.

V and J are TRBV7-2 and TRBJ1-1, with D possibly TRBD1 on 5 matching bases. Trimming left V 5 bases short and J 11 bases short, with 36 bases between. The germline V gene encodes CDR1 SGHTA and CDR2 FQGNSA. The CDR3 runs 19 residues. The CDR3, as DNA: TGTGCCAGCAGCCTGTTGGGAGTGGGATGGTCTAGTCACTCCCGGGGGGCTTTCTTT. This gives the protein CASSLLGVGWSSHSRGAFF.

The gene calls are TRBV27 and TRBJ1-4; no definite D call. This CDR3 spans 14 amino acids. Trimming pared 2 bases from V and 8 bases from J, leaving 12 bases between. The V gene's germline CDR1 is MNHEY and CDR2 SMNVEV (reference sequence). The CDR3 DNA is TGTGCCAGCAGTTTAAACGGTCTGAGGGAAAAACTGTTTTTT. Translation gives CASSLNGLREKLFF.

The gene calls are TRBV4-2 and TRBJ2-7; 13 bases map to TRBD2. Germline V gene sequence: CDR1 LGHNA, CDR2 YNFKEQ. The CDR3 has 16 residues. V was pared by 3 bases and J by 0 bases, with 2 bases of the junction left unmatched. CDR3 amino acids: CASSQGLAGYSYEQYF. In DNA, the CDR3 is TGTGCCAGCAGCCAGGGACTAGCGGGATACTCCTACGAGCAGTACTTC.

This rearrangement joins TRBV19 to TRBJ1-5; D possibly corresponds to TRBD1 (6 bases). Trimming removed 3 bases from V and 7 bases from J, with 19 bases in between. The CDR3 consists of 16 residues. CDR1 and CDR2 from the germline V gene are LNHDA and SQIVND (reference sequence). CDR3 region: CASSIPVGRGNQPQHF. The CDR3 DNA sequence: TGTGCCAGTAGTATCCCCGTCGGCAGGGGAAACCAGCCCCAGCATTTT.

J is TRBJ2-2 and V is TRBV5-8; D is perhaps TRBD1 (7 bases). The CDR3 is made up of 16 amino acids. Germline values: CDR1 SGHTS, CDR2 YDEGEE. With 3 bases removed from V and 6 bases from J, the gap between germline ends came to 18 bases. The DNA of the CDR3 is TGTGCCAGCAGCTGGGGGGACAGATCGGTGGCCGGGGAGCTGTTTTTT. Its translation: CASSWGDRSVAGELFF. Complete variable domain (other parts from reference TRBV5-8 and TRBJ2-2): EAGVTQSPTHLIKTRGQQATLRCSPISGHTSVYWYQQALGLGLQFLLWYDEGEERNRGNFPPRFSGRQFPNYSSELNVNALELEDSALYLCASSWGDRSVAGELFFGEGSRLTVL.

V is TRBV28 and J is TRBJ2-1; the match to TRBD1 covers 7 bases. From germline, CDR1 is MDHEN and CDR2 SYDVKM. The J segment lost 9 bases and the V segment lost 5 bases, leaving 10 bases of the junction unmatched. The CDR3 runs to 14 residues. The DNA of the CDR3 is TGTGCCAGCAGTCCGGGACAGACCCTCACTGAGCAGTTCTTC. Residues: CASSPGQTLTEQFF. Full variable domain (outside the CDR3, taken from reference TRBV28 and TRBJ2-1): DVKVTQSSRYLVKRTGEKVFLECVQDMDHENMFWYRQDPGLGLRLIYFSYDVKMKEKGDIPEGYSVSREKKERFSLILESASTNQTSMYLCASSPGQTLTEQFFGPGTRLTVL.

The chain recombines TRBV6-6 with TRBJ2-7, with D possibly TRBD1 on 5 matching bases. The germline V gene encodes CDR1 MNHNY and CDR2 SVGAGI (reference sequence). The CDR3 extends over 13 amino acids. Trimming cost V 1 base and J 6 bases, with 10 bases left between them. The CDR3 sequence is CASSYLQGGEQYF. The DNA for the CDR3 is TGTGCCAGCAGTTACTTGCAGGGTGGCGAGCAGTACTTC.

The chain carries TRBV28 and TRBJ2-1; D is possibly TRBD2 (6 bases). This CDR3 is built from 15 residues. Germline assignment: CDR1 MDHEN and CDR2 SYDVKM. The V and J ends lost 3 bases and 6 bases respectively, with 15 bases between them. The CDR3 nucleotides are TGTGCCAGCAGTTTGGGCCGGGAGAGACTCAATGAGCAGTTCTTC. Translation: CASSLGRERLNEQFF.

This clone was recorded only once. The chain couples TRBV28 to TRBJ2-2; D call uncertain. The ends were cut back, 4 bases at V and 2 bases at J, with 8 bases in the middle. This CDR3 is 14 amino acids long. Germline loops: CDR1 MDHEN, CDR2 SYDVKM. Here the CDR3 reads CASSSWANTGELFF. The CDR3 DNA reads as TGTGCCAGCAGTTCCTGGGCTAACACCGGGGAGCTGTTTTTT.

The chain has TRBV27 and TRBJ1-5, with TRBD1 identical over 7 bases. V lost 3 bases, J lost 6 bases, and 11 bases stayed unmatched. Germline CDR1 reads MNHEY; CDR2 reads SMNVEV (reference sequence). This CDR3 spans 16 amino acids. CDR3 sequence reads: CASSLVRGTVAQPQHF. The CDR3 nucleotides are TGTGCCAGCAGTTTGGTCCGGGGGACAGTGGCTCAGCCCCAGCATTTT.

This chain uses TRBV5-1 with TRBJ2-3, with TRBD2 identical over 7 bases. The CDR3 consists of 15 residues. Germline values: CDR1 SGHRS, CDR2 YFSETQ. V was clipped by 2 bases and J by 2 bases; unmatched bases: 5. CDR3 bases: TGCGCCAGCAGCTTCCTAGCGGAGTTCACAGATACGCAGTATTTT. This translates into CASSFLAEFTDTQYF.

The rearrangement uses TRBV10-3 and TRBJ1-1, with D possibly being TRBD1 (5 bases). CDR1 is ENHRY, CDR2 SYGVKD, per germline. The CDR3 consists of 14 residues. V lost 5 bases and J lost 2, with 12 bases in between. This chain's CDR3 is CAISKTGENTEAFF. In nucleotides, the CDR3 is TGTGCCATCAGTAAAACAGGAGAAAACACTGAAGCTTTCTTT.

This clone appeared once. This sample includes further DNA sequences coding for the same CDR3. The chain is built from TRBV30 and TRBJ1-1, with D possibly matching TRBD1 (6 bases). This CDR3 is built from 14 residues. CDR1 and CDR2 from the germline V gene are GTSNPN and SVGIG (reference sequence). Trimming removed 0 bases at V and 0 bases at J, with 8 bases between. CDR3 sequence reads: CAWSVSGVNTEAFF. CDR3 sequence (DNA): TGTGCCTGGAGTGTATCAGGGGTGAACACTGAAGCTTTCTTT.

This clone was counted once. This rearrangement joins TRBV30 to TRBJ1-4, with unresolved D. The CDR3 runs 14 residues. The ends were cut back, 3 bases at V and 6 bases at J, with 14 bases in the middle. Germline V CDR1 and CDR2: GTSNPN, SVGIG (reference sequence). In nucleotides, the CDR3 is TGTGCCTGGAGCGCCCACAGCACTCATGAAAAACTGTTTTTT. Its translation: CAWSAHSTHEKLFF.

This clone was detected a few times. The chain has TRBV2 and TRBJ2-7, with D perhaps matching TRBD2 (5 bases). Germline CDR1 reads SNHLY; CDR2 reads FYNNEI. CDR3 size: 14 residues. Trimming removed 4 bases at V and 2 bases at J, with 12 bases between. CDR3 in DNA: TGTGCCAGCAGTGGTGGAGGAGGAACCTACGAGCAGTACTTC. Encoded protein: CASSGGGGTYEQYF.

This clone was observed a few times. The chain couples TRBV10-3 to TRBJ2-1; no clear D. V was pared by 8 bases and J by 8 bases, with 4 bases between. The CDR3 is 9 residues long. Looked up from germline, CDR1 is ENHRY and CDR2 is SYGVKD. CDR3 sequence (DNA): TGTGCCATCCTCCATGAGCAGTTCTTC. As protein: CAILHEQFF.

A note on this clone: Other DNA sequences in this specimen translate into the identical CDR3. The J gene is TRBJ1-1, the V gene TRBV11-2, with D perhaps TRBD1 (6 bases). The CDR3 is 15 residues long. Per germline, CDR1 SGHAT and CDR2 FQNNGV. Trimming removed 1 base from V and 8 bases from J, with 17 bases in between. CDR3 DNA sequence: TGTGCCAGCAGCTTAGGCCGAACAGGGACTAGCGAAGCTTTCTTT. Its translation is CASSLGRTGTSEAFF.

The table lists this clone with a count of one. This chain connects TRBV7-9 to TRBJ1-6, with a possible D match to TRBD1 (5 bases). V was trimmed by 6 bases and J by 2 bases, leaving 20 bases between them. Per the germline V gene, CDR1 is SEHNR and CDR2 is FQNEAQ (reference sequence). The CDR3 runs 18 residues. For the CDR3, the DNA is TGTGCCAGCAGTTCAACTCAGGGCGTCTTCGCCTATAATTCACCCCTCCACTTT. As protein: CASSSTQGVFAYNSPLHF.

The chain recombines TRBV5-5 with TRBJ2-3, with TRBD1 matching over 7 bases. V lost 6 bases, J lost 2 bases, and 15 bases stayed unmatched. The CDR3 sequence is 17 residues long. Looked up from germline, CDR1 is SGHKS and CDR2 is YYEKEE (reference sequence). The CDR3 coding sequence is TGTGCCAGCATCCCTATCGAGAGACAGGGTCCCACAGATACGCAGTATTTT. Residues: CASIPIERQGPTDTQYF.

V and J are TRBV18 and TRBJ1-2; 10 bases line up with TRBD1. Germline V CDR1 and CDR2: KGHSH, LQKENI. The CDR3 totals 17 residues. With V trimmed by 3 bases and J by 2 bases, 9 bases remained unmatched. Written as DNA, the CDR3 is TGTGCCAGCTCACCCCGGGACAGGGGCCCCCAGAACTATGGCTACACCTTC. This encodes CASSPRDRGPQNYGYTF.

This chain links TRBV10-2 with TRBJ1-4; no clear D gene. V lost 5 bases and J lost 2, with 12 bases in between. In germline, CDR1 is WSHSY, CDR2 SAAADI. The CDR3 loop spans 15 amino acids. The CDR3 DNA reads TGCGCCAGCAGTCTAGGGTCGGGGACTAATGAAAAACTGTTTTTT. Amino acid sequence: CASSLGSGTNEKLFF.

The chain is built from TRBV5-1 and TRBJ2-1, with D perhaps matching TRBD2 (6 bases). There are 18 residues in the CDR3. Germline CDR1 is SGHRS and CDR2 is YFSETQ. V lost 4 bases and J lost 2, with 22 bases in between. The CDR3 coding sequence is TGCGCCAGCAGCACGCCTCTATTAGGCGGGGAGACCTACAATGAGCAGTTCTTC. This sequence encodes CASSTPLLGGETYNEQFF.